These 31 T cell receptor beta chains were all obtained from the same sample, sequenced in a study of regulatory T cells in long-lasting Graves disease. Time point defined: persistent/refractory GD, antithyroid drugs over 5 years with positive TRAb. PBMCs were the source of the RNA used for TCR sequencing. In building TCR beta libraries, iRepertoire HTBI primers were used together with Arm-PCR of CDR3 regions. TCRdb recomputed calls from the multiplex PCR reads with MiXCR, one row per CDR3 protein. The table includes around 460,000 distinct CDR3 sequences, about 22% detected once. The starting material was peripheral blood mononuclear cells (PBMCs), obtained when the disease was refractory, from a patient treated with antithyroid drugs. The receptors were gathered from a female donor with Graves disease.

This chain joins TRBV19 and TRBJ1-3; D not certain. The germline V and J ends were trimmed by 10 bases and 0 bases, with 13 bases remaining between them. This CDR3 has 14 amino acids. CDR1 is LNHDA, CDR2 SQIVND, per germline (reference sequence). CDR3 sequence reads: CATRRIYSGNTIYF. CDR3 coding DNA: TGTGCCACCCGTAGGATATACTCTGGAAACACCATATATTTT.

The gene calls are TRBV28 and TRBJ1-2; 9 positions match TRBD1. The CDR3 sequence is 13 residues long. In germline, CDR1 is MDHEN, CDR2 SYDVKM. V was clipped by 8 bases and J by 8 bases; unmatched bases: 9. CDR3: CASGPPGTGGYTF. Written as DNA, the CDR3 is TGTGCCAGCGGTCCTCCCGGGACAGGGGGCTACACCTTC.

Many counts were recorded for this clonotype. CDR3 sequence (DNA): TGTGCCAGCAGTTCCCAGGGGGCCGGCTACACCTTC. It specifies CASSSQGAGYTF. The V call is TRBV28, the J call TRBJ1-2; 8 bases are shared with TRBD1. Germline CDR1 MDHEN, CDR2 SYDVKM. This CDR3 contains 12 residues. V dropped 4 bases and J dropped 8; count of bases not matched to a gene: 3.

The genes are TRBV19 and TRBJ1-2; D is uncertain. V lost 2 bases, J lost 4 bases, and 11 bases lay in between. Looked up from germline, CDR1 is LNHDA and CDR2 is SQIVND (reference sequence). The length of the CDR3 is 14 residues. The CDR3 DNA reads TGTGCCAGTAGTATACCCGAGGGCGGCTATGGCTACACCTTC. Translating it yields CASSIPEGGYGYTF.

The sample holds a few counts of this clonotype. The chain combines TRBV7-2 with TRBJ2-1, with D possibly matching TRBD2 (5 bases). Trimming stripped 5 bases from V and 4 bases from J, with 12 bases between. The germline V gene encodes CDR1 SGHTA and CDR2 FQGNSA. There are 14 residues in the CDR3. The DNA for the CDR3 is TGTGCCAGCAGCCCCCGGGATCAATACAATGAGCAGTTCTTC. Amino acids: CASSPRDQYNEQFF.

The chain couples TRBV7-9 to TRBJ2-6; TRBD1 is a possible D gene (5 bases). V was trimmed by 2 bases and J by 4 bases, leaving 9 bases between them. The CDR3 has 15 amino acids. Germline V gene sequence: CDR1 SEHNR, CDR2 FQNEAQ (reference sequence). The CDR3 DNA is TGTGCCAGCAGCTTATCGACAGTCGGGGCCAACGTCCTGACTTTC. This sequence encodes CASSLSTVGANVLTF. Full variable domain (missing parts from reference TRBV7-9 and TRBJ2-6): DTGVSQNPRHKITKRGQNVTFRCDPISEHNRLYWYRQTLGQGPEFLTYFQNEAQLEKSRLLSDRFSAERPKGSFSTLEIQRTEQGDSAMYLCASSLSTVGANVLTFGAGSRLTVL.

A note on this clonotype: It may be a read error: a sequence one base away is much more abundant. The chain carries TRBV19 and TRBJ1-5; D not certain. Per germline, CDR1 LNHDA and CDR2 SQIVND (reference sequence). The CDR3 covers 17 residues. CDR3 nucleotide sequence: TGTGCCAGTACCGACTATCCGACGGGCGGGCGCAATCAGCCCCGGCATTTT. This sequence encodes CASTDYPTGGRNQPRHF.

This clonotype appeared a few times. The chain couples TRBV28 to TRBJ2-3; D not resolved. The CDR3 has 13 residues. Germline V CDR1 and CDR2: MDHEN, SYDVKM. Trimming removed 7 bases at V and 0 bases at J, with 8 bases between. The CDR3 DNA reads as TGTGCCAGCACCCCGGGTAGCACAGATACGCAGTATTTT. It encodes CASTPGSTDTQYF.

This clonotype was detected only a few times. V is TRBV3-1 and J is TRBJ1-1; TRBD1 matches at 9 bases. CDR1 is LGHDT, CDR2 YNNKEL, per germline (reference sequence). The CDR3 has 13 residues. The V segment lost 8 bases and the J segment 11 bases; nucleotides outside the gene matches: 12. The CDR3 region has the DNA TGTGCCAGCGAACTACAGGGGGCGCCTGGTGCTTTCTTT. Translation gives CASELQGAPGAFF.

The gene calls are TRBV30 and TRBJ2-5; D remains ambiguous. Trimming removed 3 bases at V and 5 bases at J, with 16 bases between. This CDR3 is built from 14 residues. CDR1 and CDR2 (germline): GTSNPN, SVGIG (reference sequence). CDR3 in DNA: TGTGCCTGGAGCGACGGACGGCTTTGGGAGACCCAGTACTTC. This encodes CAWSDGRLWETQYF.

This clonotype came up many times. The chain carries TRBV12-5 and TRBJ1-1; TRBD1 aligns across 7 bases. The CDR3 has 15 amino acids. CDR1 is LGHNT and CDR2 is FRNRAP in the germline V gene. Trimming cost V 6 bases and J 2 bases; bases outside gene matches: 9. CDR3 protein: CASGGTGEINTEAFF. The CDR3 nucleotides are TGTGCTAGTGGAGGTACAGGGGAGATTAACACTGAAGCTTTCTTT.

The rearrangement uses TRBV19 and TRBJ1-6; 11 bases map to TRBD1. J was trimmed by 10 bases and V by 7 bases; bases with no gene match: 6. The CDR3 consists of 14 residues. Germline CDR1 and CDR2: LNHDA and SQIVND (reference sequence). The DNA for the CDR3 is TGTGCCAGTACCGGGACAGGGGGGAACTCACCCCTCCACTTT. Protein product: CASTGTGGNSPLHF.

In its sample, this clonotype was seen a few times. The chain couples TRBV5-1 to TRBJ2-7; tentative D call: TRBD1 (9 bases). V dropped 4 bases and J dropped 6 bases, with 20 bases sitting between them. CDR3 length: 15 residues. Germline CDR1 and CDR2: SGHRS and YFSETQ. The CDR3 DNA sequence: TGCGCCAGCAGCCGGGAGGGACAGGGTCTCAGCGAGCAGTACTTC. Amino acids: CASSREGQGLSEQYF.

The chain has TRBV20-1 and TRBJ1-3, with D possibly being TRBD1 (5 bases). The V end was cut by 0 bases, the J end by 2 bases, with 14 bases between. The CDR3 is 16 amino acids. Germline CDR1 and CDR2: DFQATT and SNEGSKA (reference sequence). The CDR3 loop reads CSARDIEQVAGNTIYF. The CDR3 DNA sequence: TGCAGTGCTAGAGATATAGAACAGGTGGCTGGAAACACCATATATTTT.

This clonotype was seen many times. This chain joins TRBV4-1 and TRBJ2-7; D ambiguous. The CDR3 covers 14 residues. Germline V lookup: CDR1 MGHRA, CDR2 YSYEKL. V gave up 2 bases and J gave up 3 bases, with 11 bases separating them. CDR3 amino acids: CASSQTEGIYEQYF. The CDR3 DNA reads TGCGCCAGCAGCCAAACGGAAGGGATCTACGAGCAGTACTTC.

This clonotype was found many times. The chain uses TRBV28 and TRBJ1-2; TRBD1 might be the D (6 bases). The CDR3 covers 14 residues. Trimming cost V 4 bases and J 8 bases, with 17 bases left between them. Germline CDR1 reads MDHEN; CDR2 reads SYDVKM. The chain's CDR3 is CASSYTQGGRGYTF. The CDR3 nucleotides read TGTGCCAGCAGTTATACACAGGGAGGGCGAGGCTACACCTTC.

This clonotype appeared a few times. This sequence joins TRBV20-1 and TRBJ1-6; the D is unclear. The ends were cut back, 2 bases at V and 0 bases at J, with 8 bases in the middle. The CDR3 totals 15 residues. Per germline, CDR1 DFQATT and CDR2 SNEGSKA (reference sequence). DNA of the CDR3: TGCAGTGCTAGAAGAGGGAGCTCCTATAATTCACCCCTCCACTTT. Its protein product is CSARRGSSYNSPLHF.

This clonotype has only one observation. This chain connects TRBV6-1 to TRBJ2-7; 10 bases agree with TRBD2. Germline assignment: CDR1 MNHNS and CDR2 SASEGT. The CDR3 spans 14 residues. Losses at the gene ends were 5 bases for V and 1 base for J; bases not matched to a gene: 2. The CDR3 region has the DNA TGTGCCAGCAGTCGAGCGGGGGGGTCCTACGAGCAGTACTTC. Amino acids: CASSRAGGSYEQYF.

As concerns this clonotype: Just one base apart from a much larger clone, this may be a read error. The chain joins TRBV12-3 or TRBV12-4 to TRBJ1-2; D gene uncertain. The CDR3 consists of 12 residues. The CDR3: CASSTTYYGYAF. The CDR3 coding sequence is TGTGCCAGCAGTACCACCTATTATGGCTACGCCTTC.

The rearrangement joins TRBV28 to TRBJ1-1; a weak D match, TRBD1 (6 bases). Trimming shortened V by 5 bases and J by 11 bases, and 15 bases separated the two germline ends. The CDR3 has 12 residues. The germline gives CDR1 MDHEN, CDR2 SYDVKM. Written as DNA, the CDR3 is TGTGCCAGCAGTACAGGGTTGCGGGAGGCTTTCTTT. Its protein is CASSTGLREAFF.

This clonotype was seen only a few times. The chain carries TRBV20-1 and TRBJ1-6; D is perhaps TRBD1 (6 bases). Germline CDR1 DFQATT, CDR2 SNEGSKA (reference sequence). Between the trimmed V and J ends, which lost 2 bases and 8 bases, there was a span of 19 bases. This CDR3 is 16 amino acids long. The CDR3, as DNA: TGCAGTGCTAGACACCCGAGCAGGGGTGGGGATTCACCCCTCCACTTT. Translating gives CSARHPSRGGDSPLHF.

Concerning this clonotype: One base away lies a much larger clone, so this may be a sequencing read error. The chain uses TRBV12-3 or TRBV12-4 and TRBJ2-7; the match to TRBD2 covers 10 bases. The ends lost 5 bases at V and 9 bases at J; junction bases unmatched: 7. The CDR3 spans 13 residues. The CDR3 is CASSDSGRGGQYF. The CDR3 region has the DNA TGTGCCAGCAGTGACAGCGGGAGGGGCGGGCAGTACTTC.

V gene TRBV7-3 combines with J gene TRBJ2-2; tentative D call: TRBD2 (5 bases). This CDR3 has 14 amino acids. V lost 0 bases and J 7 bases, leaving 9 bases between the germline ends. Germline V CDR1 and CDR2: SGHTA, FQGTGA. In DNA, the CDR3 is TGTGCCAGCAGCTTAACGGCGGGCGGCGGGGAGCTGTTTTTT. Its protein product is CASSLTAGGGELFF.

The table lists this clonotype with many counts. The genes are TRBV12-3 or TRBV12-4 and TRBJ1-6, with D maybe TRBD1 (5 bases). The V gene lost 6 bases and the J gene lost 4 bases, with 7 bases spanning the gap. The CDR3 runs to 13 residues. The CDR3 protein is CASSWGYNSPLHF. CDR3 nucleotides: TGTGCCAGCAGCTGGGGGTATAATTCACCCCTCCACTTT.

This clonotype was picked up many times. The chain joins TRBV20-1 to TRBJ1-2, with 7 bases matching TRBD1. The CDR3 covers 15 residues. V dropped 0 bases and J dropped 0; count of bases not matched to a gene: 4. CDR1 and CDR2 from the germline V gene are DFQATT and SNEGSKA (reference sequence). The CDR3 DNA reads as TGCAGTGCTAGAGACGGGGACAGAGCTAACTATGGCTACACCTTC. This gives the protein CSARDGDRANYGYTF.

This clonotype has more than one count but fewer than ten. This sequence joins TRBV7-9 and TRBJ1-1; D call uncertain. The CDR3 totals 14 residues. Germline V gene lookup returns CDR1 SEHNR and CDR2 FQNEAQ (reference sequence). The V and J ends lost 8 bases and 0 bases respectively, with 13 bases between them. CDR3 bases: TGTGCCAGCGGAGGCAGACAATTGAACACTGAAGCTTTCTTT. Protein product: CASGGRQLNTEAFF.

This rearrangement joins TRBV6-5 to TRBJ1-1; TRBD1 might be the D (6 bases). Germline V gene data show CDR1 as MNHEY and CDR2 as SVGAGI. The ends were cut back, 0 bases at V and 1 base at J, with 21 bases in the middle. The CDR3 is made up of 19 amino acids. The CDR3 loop reads CASSYSNVITGQPNTEAFF. The CDR3, as DNA: TGTGCCAGCAGTTACTCGAACGTAATTACGGGACAACCGAACACTGAAGCTTTCTTT.

This clonotype was found many times. The rearrangement uses TRBV6-2 or TRBV6-3 and TRBJ2-4, with D unresolved. The V end lost 1 base, the J end lost 1 base, and 8 bases lay between the germline ends. This CDR3 spans 15 amino acids. CDR1 MNHEY and CDR2 SVGEGT come from the germline V gene. The CDR3 sequence is CASSYFHGAKNIQYF. The CDR3 nucleotides are TGTGCCAGCAGTTACTTTCACGGGGCCAAAAACATTCAGTACTTC.

This clonotype was seen at least ten times. The V gene is TRBV12-3 or TRBV12-4, the J gene TRBJ2-5, with D unresolved. V dropped 2 bases and J dropped 6 bases, with 10 bases sitting between them. The CDR3 covers 13 residues. CDR3 DNA: TGTGCCAGCAGTTTACTAGTTCTGAAGACCCAGTACTTC. This codes for CASSLLVLKTQYF.

V and J are TRBV2 and TRBJ2-7; 7 positions match TRBD1. CDR3 length equals 14 residues. The V gene's germline CDR1 is SNHLY and CDR2 FYNNEI. V lost 6 bases and J lost 1; bases outside the gene matches: 6. This CDR3 reads CASSDDRASYEQYF. In DNA, the CDR3 is TGTGCCAGCAGCGATGACAGGGCATCCTACGAGCAGTACTTC.

This clonotype occurred a few times. The V and J genes are TRBV7-9 and TRBJ1-1; D may be TRBD1 (6 bases). Germline lookup yields CDR1 SEHNR and CDR2 FQNEAQ (reference sequence). The CDR3 has 17 residues. Deletions cut 4 bases from V and 3 bases from J, with 21 bases between. The CDR3 is CASSWGGGGRRDTEAFF. CDR3 sequence (DNA): TGTGCCAGCAGCTGGGGGGGCGGGGGGCGCCGGGACACTGAAGCTTTCTTT.